The 30 T cell receptor beta chains below all came from one sample that was sequenced in a study of post-analysis software for immune sequencing data. Their antigen targets remain unknown. Findings of the study overall: There were a few TRBV segments more frequent in patients than controls, and TRBV5-6, TRBV5-1 and TRBV20-1 were among them.

Unique molecular identifiers had been added to the TCR beta cDNA libraries. TCRdb analysed the PCR reads with MiXCR anew, one entry per CDR3 protein. The sample has about 810,000 distinct CDR3 sequences; 53% are singletons. The specimen was blood. The receptors were sampled from a girl aged 10 to 17 with multiple sclerosis.

The chain has TRBV2 and TRBJ2-3, with a possible D match to TRBD1 (6 bases). Germline loops: CDR1 SNHLY, CDR2 FYNNEI. Trimming removed 8 bases at V and 4 bases at J, with 13 bases between. The length of the CDR3 is 13 residues. This chain's CDR3 is CASGGLGADTQYF. DNA of the CDR3: TGTGCCAGCGGGGGCCTCGGTGCAGATACGCAGTATTTT. The whole variable domain, filled in from reference TRBV2 and TRBJ2-3, reads EPEVTQTPSHQVTQMGQEVILRCVPISNHLYFYWYRQILGQKVEFLVSFYNNEISEKSEIFDDQFSVERPDGSNFTLKIRSTKLEDSAMYFCASGGLGADTQYFGPGTRLTVL.

The gene calls are TRBV4-2 and TRBJ2-7, with D unresolved. CDR3 length: 13 residues. Per the germline V gene, CDR1 is LGHNA and CDR2 is YNFKEQ. V gave up 4 bases and J gave up 2 bases, with 9 bases separating them. This CDR3 reads CASSPASPYEQYF. CDR3 sequence (DNA): TGTGCCAGCAGCCCTGCCAGTCCCTACGAGCAGTACTTC.

V and J are TRBV12-3 or TRBV12-4 and TRBJ2-3, with 11 positions matching TRBD2. The CDR3 loop spans 17 amino acids. With 5 bases clipped from V and 0 bases from J, the junction kept 7 bases outside the gene matches. CDR3 protein: CASSPGLAEDSTDTQYF. The CDR3 nucleotides are TGTGCCAGCAGTCCGGGACTAGCGGAAGATAGCACAGATACGCAGTATTTT.

V gene TRBV14 combines with J gene TRBJ1-2, with TRBD1 identical over 7 bases. The CDR3 extends over 14 amino acids. The germline V gene encodes CDR1 SGHDN and CDR2 FVKESK. V lost 4 bases and J lost 4; bases outside the gene matches: 6. CDR3: CASSPGTVGYGYTF. The DNA of the CDR3 is TGTGCCAGCAGCCCCGGGACAGTCGGCTATGGCTACACCTTC. Based on the CDR3 plus reference TRBV14 and TRBJ1-2, the full variable domain is EAGVTQFPSHSVIEKGQTVTLRCDPISGHDNLYWYRRVMGKEIKFLLHFVKESKQDESGMPNNRFLAERTGGTYSTLKVQPAELEDSGVYFCASSPGTVGYGYTFGSGTRLTVV.

The chain couples TRBV9 to TRBJ1-2; D unresolved. The ends were cut back, 0 bases at V and 6 bases at J, with 21 bases in the middle. This CDR3 has 17 amino acids. Germline CDR1 SGDLS, CDR2 YYNGEE. The CDR3 coding sequence is TGTGCCAGCAGCGTAGCCACATCCCCCTGGGCAGCGAATGGCTACACCTTC. Translation gives CASSVATSPWAANGYTF. The full variable domain, in which reference TRBV9 and TRBJ1-2 provide the parts outside the CDR3, is DSGVTQTPKHLITATGQRVTLRCSPRSGDLSVYWYQQSLDQGLQFLIQYYNGEERAKGNILERFSAQQFPDLHSELNLSSLELGDSALYFCASSVATSPWAANGYTFGSGTRLTVV.

V is TRBV3-1 and J is TRBJ2-3; 14 nucleotides match TRBD2. This CDR3 contains 18 residues. V shed 1 base, J shed 0 bases, and the junction held 3 bases outside the gene matches. Germline CDR1 is LGHDT and CDR2 is YNNKEL (reference sequence). The CDR3 spells CASSQARTSGGSTDTQYF. The CDR3 DNA follows: TGTGCCAGCAGCCAAGCACGGACTAGCGGGGGGAGCACAGATACGCAGTATTTT.

This clonotype has only a few counts. The chain combines TRBV3-1 with TRBJ2-3; D is uncertain. The CDR3 extends over 12 amino acids. Per germline, CDR1 LGHDT and CDR2 YNNKEL (reference sequence). V was shortened by 4 bases and J by 7 bases, with 9 bases between the two germline ends. The CDR3 sequence: CASSPSRNTQYF. The DNA for the CDR3 is TGTGCCAGCAGCCCCAGCAGGAATACGCAGTATTTT.

V is TRBV12-3 or TRBV12-4 and J is TRBJ1-2; TRBD1 might be the D (6 bases). This CDR3 is 16 amino acids long. V shed 4 bases and J shed 5 bases, with 20 bases lying between them. For the CDR3, the DNA is TGTGCCAGCAGTTCCCAATTTGGGACGGGGGCGTATGGCTACACCTTC. Its translation: CASSSQFGTGAYGYTF.

This clonotype has a handful of counts. This rearrangement joins TRBV5-1 to TRBJ1-2; no clear D. The CDR3 consists of 15 residues. With 4 bases removed from V and 0 bases from J, the gap between germline ends came to 13 bases. Germline CDR1 is SGHRS and CDR2 is YFSETQ. The CDR3: CASSLYSATNYGYTF. CDR3 bases: TGCGCCAGCAGCCTGTACTCAGCGACTAACTATGGCTACACCTTC.

About this clonotype itself: At one end the junction does not follow the germline gene, possibly because of a read error. The chain couples TRBV18 to TRBJ2-7; D gene unclear. The V gene's germline CDR1 is KGHSH and CDR2 LQKENI. The CDR3 consists of 13 residues. The CDR3 nucleotides are TGTGCCAGCCCACCAGAAGTGTACTACGAGCAGTACTTC. Amino acid sequence: CASPPEVYYEQYF.

The J gene is TRBJ2-5, the V gene TRBV10-3, with D maybe TRBD1 (5 bases). Germline lookup yields CDR1 ENHRY and CDR2 SYGVKD. This CDR3 comprises 14 residues. Trimming stripped 3 bases from V and 6 bases from J, with 14 bases between. The CDR3 region is CAISDRVERQTQYF. The CDR3 region has the DNA TGTGCCATCAGTGACAGGGTGGAGAGGCAGACCCAGTACTTC.

The chain joins TRBV29-1 to TRBJ2-1, with D unresolved. Germline assignment: CDR1 SQVTM and CDR2 ANQGSEA. V was trimmed by 7 bases and J by 10 bases, leaving 20 bases between them. The CDR3 sequence is 13 residues long. The CDR3 region is CSAGIGRSYEQFF. CDR3 coding DNA: TGCAGCGCTGGCATCGGCAGGAGCTACGAGCAGTTCTTC.

J is TRBJ1-5 and V is TRBV14; D remains ambiguous. CDR1 is SGHDN, CDR2 FVKESK, per germline. The CDR3 consists of 13 residues. V was cut by 3 bases and J by 5 bases, with 8 bases left in between. The CDR3 sequence is CASSHGIYQPQHF. CDR3 sequence (DNA): TGTGCCAGCAGCCACGGCATCTATCAGCCCCAGCATTTT.

The J gene is TRBJ2-1, the V gene TRBV7-9; 7 nucleotides align to TRBD2. The J call is doubtful: the DNA matches TRBJ2-7 better. The CDR3 consists of 15 residues. Germline V lookup: CDR1 SEHNR, CDR2 FQNEAQ (reference sequence). The CDR3 nucleotides are TGTGCCAGCAGCCCTCCGGGACTAACCTACAATGAGCAGTACTTC. Translated, it gives CASSPPGLTYNEQYF.

This clonotype was picked up a small number of times. The V and J genes are TRBV12-3 or TRBV12-4 and TRBJ2-7; 9 bases are a match to TRBD1. This CDR3 spans 14 amino acids. V shed 5 bases and J 4 bases; nucleotides not matched to a gene: 6. CDR3 coding DNA: TGTGCCAGCAGTCCCACCGGGACAGGGTACGAGCAGTACTTC. Protein product: CASSPTGTGYEQYF.

V and J are TRBV30 and TRBJ2-5; D perhaps matches TRBD2 (6 bases). The germline V and J ends were trimmed by 2 bases and 4 bases, with 20 bases remaining between them. Germline V gene sequence: CDR1 GTSNPN, CDR2 SVGIG (reference sequence). CDR3 length: 16 amino acids. CDR3: CAWSLKGPRGGETQYF. CDR3 nucleotide sequence: TGTGCCTGGAGTCTTAAGGGGCCACGGGGAGGAGAGACCCAGTACTTC.

The V and J genes are TRBV6-6 and TRBJ2-4, with D possibly called TRBD1 or TRBD2 (6 bases each). The J call may be in error: the DNA end matches TRBJ2-7 better. The length of the CDR3 is 12 residues. Germline CDR1 reads MNHNY; CDR2 reads SVGAGI (reference sequence). The CDR3 region is CASRRDMGEQYF. The CDR3 bases are TGTGCCAGCAGGCGGGACATGGGCGAGCAGTACTTC.

This clonotype was counted only a few times. J is TRBJ2-5 and V is TRBV7-2, with 10 bases lining up with TRBD2. The V gene end was trimmed by 5 bases and the J gene end by 4 bases; junction bases not matched to a gene: 7. Germline V gene data show CDR1 as SGHTA and CDR2 as FQGNSA. The CDR3 runs 15 residues. The CDR3 DNA reads TGTGCCAGCAGCCCGAGCGGGAGGGAAGGAGAGACCCAGTACTTC. Amino acids: CASSPSGREGETQYF. The full variable domain, its missing parts supplied by reference TRBV7-2 and TRBJ2-5, is GAGVSQSPSNKVTEKGKDVELRCDPISGHTALYWYRQSLGQGLEFLIYFQGNSAPDKSGLPSDRFSAERTGGSVSTLTIQRTQQEDSAVYLCASSPSGREGETQYFGPGTRLLVL.

A few counts support this clonotype. The V gene is TRBV5-4, the J gene TRBJ1-2, with no clear D. Between the trimmed V and J ends, which lost 0 bases and 4 bases, there was a span of 13 bases. The germline gives CDR1 SGHNT, CDR2 YYREEE (reference sequence). The CDR3 covers 15 residues. The CDR3 sequence is CASSLAHEPIYGYTF. The CDR3 DNA sequence: TGTGCCAGCAGCTTGGCCCACGAACCAATCTATGGCTACACCTTC.

The chain links TRBV20-1 to TRBJ2-3; D is undetermined. CDR1 is DFQATT, CDR2 SNEGSKA, per germline (reference sequence). Trimming removed 0 bases from V and 3 bases from J, with 10 bases in between. This CDR3 spans 14 amino acids. The CDR3 DNA is TGCAGTGCTAGAGATACGGTGGGGACAGATACGCAGTATTTT. Translated: CSARDTVGTDTQYF.

This chain uses TRBV12-3 or TRBV12-4 with TRBJ2-1, with TRBD1 as a possible D gene (5 bases). The CDR3 has 15 residues. The V end lost 6 bases, the J end lost 0 bases, and 12 bases lay between the germline ends. CDR3 sequence reads: CASRADRFSYNEQFF. The DNA for the CDR3 is TGTGCCAGCAGGGCAGACAGATTCTCCTACAATGAGCAGTTCTTC.

This clonotype appeared a few times. The V gene is TRBV10-3, the J gene TRBJ2-7; D may be TRBD2 (7 bases). V was trimmed by 10 bases and J by 0 bases, leaving 22 bases between them. CDR3 length: 16 amino acids. Germline V CDR1 and CDR2: ENHRY, SYGVKD. This CDR3 is CASNRGGLRSSYEQYF. The DNA of the CDR3 is TGTGCCAGCAATAGGGGGGGACTCAGGAGCTCCTACGAGCAGTACTTC.

V is TRBV3-1 and J is TRBJ1-2; 7 positions match TRBD1. The CDR3 runs 15 residues. The J segment lost 4 bases and the V segment lost 2 bases, leaving 7 bases of the junction unmatched. The germline CDR1 and CDR2 sequences are LGHDT and YNNKEL (reference sequence). In DNA form, the CDR3 reads TGTGCCAGCAGCCAACTGCAGGGGGTTGGCTATGGCTACACCTTC. Amino acid sequence: CASSQLQGVGYGYTF.

Here the CDR3 reads CATRAGGVNSNQPQHF. The DNA of the CDR3 is TGTGCCACCCGGGCTGGCGGGGTCAATAGCAATCAGCCCCAGCATTTT. The J gene is TRBJ1-5, the V gene TRBV10-3, with unresolved D. V was shortened by 10 bases and J by 0 bases, with 19 bases between the two germline ends. The CDR3 loop spans 16 amino acids. The germline V gene has CDR1 ENHRY and CDR2 SYGVKD.

This chain uses TRBV20-1 with TRBJ2-5, with D perhaps matching TRBD2 (5 bases). The germline gives CDR1 DFQATT, CDR2 SNEGSKA (reference sequence). The CDR3 is made up of 12 amino acids. With 3 bases removed from V and 4 bases from J, the gap between germline ends came to 9 bases. CDR3 sequence reads: CSARLAPETQYF. The CDR3 DNA is TGCAGTGCTAGGCTAGCACCAGAGACCCAGTACTTC.

The chain has TRBV12-2 and TRBJ2-4; whether TRBD2, the table's D call, matches the DNA was not checked. TRBV12-2 is deemed a pseudogene. The CDR3 contains 15 residues. CDR3 nucleotide sequence: TGTGCAAGTCGCTCCGTAAGCGGGAATCAGAACATTCAGTACTTC. Its protein product is CASRSVSGNQNIQYF.

This clonotype came up a few times. The gene calls are TRBV12-3 or TRBV12-4 and TRBJ2-7; TRBD1 matches at 10 bases. The CDR3 is 17 residues long. The V and J ends lost 6 bases and 6 bases, in that order; junction bases with no gene match: 17. The DNA for the CDR3 is TGTGCCAGCAGCCCCCGCCCGGGACAGGGGTCTTCGGTCGAGCAGTACTTC. Its protein product is CASSPRPGQGSSVEQYF.

The rearrangement joins TRBV5-1 to TRBJ2-1, with 7 bases lining up with TRBD2. V lost 3 bases, J lost 2 bases, and 5 bases stayed unmatched. Germline-derived CDR1 and CDR2 are SGHRS and YFSETQ. The CDR3 sequence is 15 residues long. As DNA, the CDR3 is TGCGCCAGCAGCTGGGCGAGCGGGACCTACAATGAGCAGTTCTTC. Residues: CASSWASGTYNEQFF.

V gene TRBV7-3 combines with J gene TRBJ1-2; D is perhaps TRBD1 (5 bases). Trimming removed 5 bases at V and 2 bases at J, with 12 bases between. In germline, CDR1 is SGHTA, CDR2 FQGTGA. The CDR3 length is 14 residues. CDR3 DNA: TGTGCCAGCAGCCCAAACAGGAGAAACTATGGCTACACCTTC. Translated, it gives CASSPNRRNYGYTF.

The chain links TRBV11-2 to TRBJ2-7; the match to TRBD1 covers 7 bases. The CDR3 is 16 residues long. Germline loops: CDR1 SGHAT, CDR2 FQNNGV. V shed 2 bases, J shed 6 bases, and the junction held 13 bases outside the gene matches. The CDR3 nucleotides read TGTGCCAGCAGCTTATCTCCCGGACAGGCCTCTCGCGAGCAGTACTTC. It encodes CASSLSPGQASREQYF.